These T cell receptor beta chains were read from a single sample in a study of OX40 agonist ivuxolimab in advanced cancers. The repertoire was sequenced with immunoSEQ multiplex PCR; TCRdb's copy has only in-frame clones and lacks some. There are under 100,000 clones in the sample; nearly 90% occur only once, and 0.15% to 0.2% lies in the top ten. The input for sequencing was CD4+ or CD8+ T cells sorted from blood, taken in a trial of the OX40 agonist ivuxolimab. The receptor source for this set is an adult with an advanced solid tumor such as melanoma, head and neck, liver or kidney cancer. The CDR3 runs from the conserved cysteine through the conserved F or W. A D gene is named only where the DNA matches it firmly. Part of the rows lack a size; the others show once, few, many or a class for expanded clones.

D | size | J | V | DNA | CDR3
. | . | TRBJ2-4 | TRBV27 | TGTGCCAGCAGCTTCTTGGGGGCGAAAAACATTCAGTACTTC | CASSFLGAKNIQYF
. | . | TRBJ2-1 | TRBV29-1 | TGCAGCGTTCGGAGGGATGGGACCTACAATGAGCAGTTCTTC | CSVRRDGTYNEQFF
. | . | TRBJ2-5 | TRBV20-1 | TGCAGTGCTAGGGACTGGGAGACCCAGTACTTC | CSARDWETQYF
. | . | TRBJ2-7 | TRBV11-3 | TGTGCCAGCAGCTTCGGCAGCTCCTACGAGCAGTACTTC | CASSFGSSYEQYF
TRBD2 | . | TRBJ2-3 | TRBV13 | TGTGCCAGCTACGGCCGCCCACTAGCGGGATTCCCAGATACGCAGTATTTT | CASYGRPLAGFPDTQYF
TRBD1 | . | TRBJ1-4 | TRBV19 | TGTGCCAGTAGGGCGGACAGGGGGGAAGAAAAACTGTTTTTT | CASRADRGEEKLFF
. | . | TRBJ1-1 | TRBV6-5 | TGTGCCAGCAGTTACCTTTTTCAGGGCGGTGGGACTGAAGCTTTCTTT | CASSYLFQGGGTEAFF
TRBD1 | . | TRBJ1-6 | TRBV11-2 | TGTGCCAGCAGCGCCACCTTACAGGGGAATTCACCCCTCCACTTT | CASSATLQGNSPLHF
. | . | TRBJ2-6 | TRBV6-1 | TGTGCCAGCGGGACTTCCTCTGGGGCCAACGTCCTGACTTTC | CASGTSSGANVLTF
. | . | TRBJ1-2 | TRBV5-1 | TGCGCCAGCAGCTTGGAGGGCAGATATGGCTACACCTTC | CASSLEGRYGYTF
. | . | TRBJ2-2 | TRBV9 | TGTGCCAGCAGCGTAAATCCCTCCACCGGGGAGCTGTTTTTT | CASSVNPSTGELFF
TRBD1 | . | TRBJ2-7 | TRBV10-2 | TGCGCCAGCAGTGACCCGTCCAGGGGGCGCGAGCAGTACTTC | CASSDPSRGREQYF
. | . | TRBJ2-7 | TRBV7-8 | TGTGCCAGCAGCTTGCTAGCGCCGGGCACCTACGAGCAGTACTTC | CASSLLAPGTYEQYF
. | . | TRBJ1-4 | TRBV5-1 | TGCGCCAGCAGCTTGGCGGCCGTAGTTAATGAAAAACTGTTTTTT | CASSLAAVVNEKLFF
TRBD1 | once | TRBJ1-6 | TRBV7-3 | TGTGCCAGCAGCTTTTCGGGACAGGGGGGTTCACCCCTCCACTTT | CASSFSGQGGSPLHF
TRBD2 | . | TRBJ2-1 | TRBV7-8 | TGTGCCAGCACCTCCCGGGGCCTAGCGGGGGCCTACAATGAGCAGTTCTTC | CASTSRGLAGAYNEQFF
TRBD2 | once | TRBJ2-5 | TRBV5-4 | TGTGCCAGCAGCTTGGGTGGCGCGGGGGGGAACTATGAGACCCAGTACTTC | CASSLGGAGGNYETQYF
TRBD1 | . | TRBJ1-4 | TRBV27 | TGTGCCAGCAGACGACAGGGTAGCACGTCCGCCGAAAAACTGTTTTTT | CASRRQGSTSAEKLFF
. | . | TRBJ2-2 | TRBV6-1 | TGTGCCAGCAGTGGGACAGCGAACACCGGGGAGCTGTTTTTT | CASSGTANTGELFF